The entry below gives a single TCR beta chain sequence along with its context. This sample was taken from a study of cytomegalovirus exposure and HLA in healthy donors. With 60 Vbeta and 13 Jbeta primers, the PCR was carried out. This table comes from immunoSEQ multiplex PCR, and its TCRdb copy is limited to in-frame clones, with some not included. Among about 150,000 clones, about 72% were seen once, and the ten largest hold over 2%. Looked up from germline, CDR1 is SGDLS and CDR2 is YYNGEE. The V gene lost 4 bases and the J gene lost 4 bases, with 20 bases spanning the gap. This CDR3 has 16 residues.

V and J are TRBV9 and TRBJ1-1; D possibly corresponds to TRBD1 (5 bases). Sequencing was performed on PBMCs. The receptor was derived from a man aged 40-49 years in good health and CMV-seronegative. Here the CDR3 reads CASSYGGEWIGTEAFF. The CDR3 DNA sequence: TGTGCCAGCAGCTATGGAGGGGAATGGATAGGCACTGAAGCTTTCTTT.